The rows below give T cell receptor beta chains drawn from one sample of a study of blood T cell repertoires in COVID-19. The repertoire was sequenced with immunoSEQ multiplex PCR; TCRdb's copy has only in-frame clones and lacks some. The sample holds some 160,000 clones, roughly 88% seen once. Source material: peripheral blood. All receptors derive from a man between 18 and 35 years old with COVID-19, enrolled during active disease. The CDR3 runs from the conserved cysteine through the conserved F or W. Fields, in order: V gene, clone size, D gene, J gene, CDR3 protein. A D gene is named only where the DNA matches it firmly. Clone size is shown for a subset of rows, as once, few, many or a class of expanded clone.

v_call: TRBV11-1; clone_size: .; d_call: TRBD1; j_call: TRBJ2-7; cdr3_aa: CASFDPGQGPNEQYF
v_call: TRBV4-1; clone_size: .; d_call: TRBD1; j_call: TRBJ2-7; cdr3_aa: CASSPGQGPKYEQYF
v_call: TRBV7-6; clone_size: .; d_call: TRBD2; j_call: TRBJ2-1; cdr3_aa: CASSFLAGTSGRAEQFF
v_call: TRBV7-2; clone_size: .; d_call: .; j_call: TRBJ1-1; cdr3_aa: CASSFGGTTVAFF
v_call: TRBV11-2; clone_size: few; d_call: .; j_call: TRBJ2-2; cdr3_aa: CASSSGAELFF
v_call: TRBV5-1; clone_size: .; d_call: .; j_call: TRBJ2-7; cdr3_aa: CASSLRASYEQYF
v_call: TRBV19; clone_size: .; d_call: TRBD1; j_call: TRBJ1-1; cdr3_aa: CASSLGQAEAFF
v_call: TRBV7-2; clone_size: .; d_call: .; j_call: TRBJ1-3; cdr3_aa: CAAWSGFSGNTIYF
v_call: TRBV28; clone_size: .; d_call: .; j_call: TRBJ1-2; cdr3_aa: CASSLTYGYTF
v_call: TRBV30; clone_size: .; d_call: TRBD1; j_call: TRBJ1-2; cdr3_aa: CAWSIQGNYGYTF
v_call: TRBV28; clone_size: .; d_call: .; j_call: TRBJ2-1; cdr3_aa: CASSRLGLPSSYNEQFF
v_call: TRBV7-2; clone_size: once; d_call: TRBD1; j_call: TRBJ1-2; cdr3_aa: CASSLAGGLGGYTF
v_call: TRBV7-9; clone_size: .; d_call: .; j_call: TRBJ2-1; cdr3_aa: CASSFRGGSSDSSEQFF
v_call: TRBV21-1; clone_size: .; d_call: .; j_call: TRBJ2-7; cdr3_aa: CASSKRRGGGRSSYEQYF
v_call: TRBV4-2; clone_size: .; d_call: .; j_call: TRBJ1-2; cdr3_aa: CASSQDRTGVYGGGYTF
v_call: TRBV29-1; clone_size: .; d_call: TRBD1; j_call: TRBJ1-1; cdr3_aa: CSVEGAPDRPLNTEAFF
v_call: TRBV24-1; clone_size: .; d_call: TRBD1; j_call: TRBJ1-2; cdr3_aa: CATSARGQGIGYTF
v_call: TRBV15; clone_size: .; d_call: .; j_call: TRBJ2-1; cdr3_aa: CATSRDQGLDGSSYNEQFF
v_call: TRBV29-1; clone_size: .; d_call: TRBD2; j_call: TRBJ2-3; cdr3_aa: CSLRTSGGITDTQYF